This TCR beta chain was retrieved from a study of T cell responses to AZD1222 COVID-19 vaccine. Study results and caveats: Vaccination with two AZD1222 doses was followed by a rise in Spike-specific TCR breadth and depth. Sampled repertoires all dated from after the peak T cell response. Mostly white British, mostly female donors; authors suggested clonal diversity may be underestimated.

The CDR3 consists of 10 residues. Between the trimmed V and J ends, which lost 3 bases and 4 bases, there was a span of 4 bases. Germline V gene lookup returns CDR1 DFQATT and CDR2 SNEGSKA (reference sequence). Clones were sequenced by immunoSEQ multiplex PCR, and TCRdb holds only the in-frame ones, with some missing. The sample contains about 110,000 clones, roughly 87% of which appear only once. A note on this clone: Antigen: not known.

The receptor was derived from an adult in good health. The chain has TRBV20-1 and TRBJ2-7, with D uncertain. This specimen consisted of peripheral blood, obtained on day 0 of MenACWY control vaccination. The CDR3 DNA sequence: TGCAGTGCTAGGCAATACGAGCAGTACTTC. This translates into CSARQYEQYF.